These 15 T cell receptor beta chains were sequenced from one sample in a study of blood T cell repertoires in COVID-19 (dated by TCRdb to the early 2020s). Library creation used the immunoSEQ multiplex PCR assay. TCRdb mirrors the immuneACCESS table, restricted to in-frame sequences. Some clones are absent from its copies; in checked studies, under half trace to an unresolved V gene, and the reason for the others is unknown. The sample data list about 160,000 clones, and over 80% of these were observed just once. The biggest ten clones account for roughly 9.2% of the sample. Sequences were obtained from peripheral blood. The receptors were sampled from a woman aged 80 or older with active or convalescent COVID-19.

This chain connects TRBV10-3 to TRBJ1-2; TRBD1 agrees at 7 bases. J lost 6 bases, V lost 0 bases, and 10 bases had no gene match. The germline V gene encodes CDR1 ENHRY and CDR2 SYGVKD. This CDR3 comprises 16 residues. The DNA of the CDR3 is TGTGCCATCAGTGAGTCCCAATGGGGACAGAGCAATGGCTACACCTTC. Amino acid sequence: CAISESQWGQSNGYTF.

This clone was seen only once. The CDR3 spells CASSPVGQGASYNEQFF. The CDR3 DNA is TGTGCCAGTAGTCCCGTCGGACAGGGGGCGAGCTACAATGAGCAGTTCTTC. The rearrangement uses TRBV19 and TRBJ2-1, with 11 bases matching TRBD1. J gave up 3 bases and V 5 bases, and 9 bases lay outside the gene matches. In germline, CDR1 is LNHDA, CDR2 SQIVND (reference sequence). The CDR3 is made up of 17 amino acids.

The chain recombines TRBV7-9 with TRBJ1-3; possible D gene TRBD1, 5 bases. V lost 4 bases and J 0 bases, leaving 19 bases between the germline ends. Germline CDR1 reads SEHNR; CDR2 reads FQNEAQ (reference sequence). The CDR3 is 18 residues long. This CDR3 reads CASSYTKPTEFSGNTIYF. The DNA of the CDR3 is TGTGCCAGCAGCTATACGAAACCGACAGAATTCTCTGGAAACACCATATATTTT.

This chain connects TRBV6-1 to TRBJ2-4, with TRBD2 matching 10 bases. The CDR3 has 18 amino acids. In germline, CDR1 is MNHNS, CDR2 SASEGT. V lost 1 base, J lost 0 bases, and 6 bases stayed unmatched. The CDR3 protein is CASSEDSGGITAKNIQYF. CDR3 DNA: TGTGCCAGCAGTGAAGATAGCGGGGGGATTACAGCCAAAAACATTCAGTACTTC.

DNA of the CDR3: TGTGCCAGCAGTCTGACAGTTACCTACGAGCAGTACTTC. This translates into CASSLTVTYEQYF. The chain couples TRBV6-2 or TRBV6-3 to TRBJ2-7; D may be TRBD1 (5 bases). Germline V CDR1 and CDR2: MNHEY, SVGEGT. The ends were cut back, 5 bases at V and 2 bases at J, with 10 bases in the middle. The CDR3 length is 13 residues.

This sequence joins TRBV6-2 or TRBV6-3 and TRBJ2-1; 8 bases map to TRBD1. Trimming at V came to 4 bases and at J to 7 bases, leaving 12 bases not matched to a gene. Germline V gene data show CDR1 as MNHEY and CDR2 as SVGEGT. The CDR3 is made up of 16 amino acids. The CDR3 DNA reads as TGTGCCAGCAGTTTCGGACAAGGACAGGGCTCAAATGAGCAGTTCTTC. Translating it yields CASSFGQGQGSNEQFF.

The CDR3 loop reads CASSQDRVRSNEKLFF. CDR3 sequence (DNA): TGCGCCAGCAGCCAAGATCGAGTGCGTAGTAATGAAAAACTGTTTTTT. The chain recombines TRBV4-3 with TRBJ1-4; D call uncertain. Germline lookup yields CDR1 LGHNA and CDR2 YSLEER. CDR3 size: 16 residues. V lost 0 bases and J lost 4, with 12 bases in between.

This rearrangement joins TRBV27 to TRBJ1-1; D perhaps matches TRBD1 (6 bases). Trimming took 8 bases from V and 0 from J, leaving 16 bases between them. The germline CDR1 and CDR2 sequences are MNHEY and SMNVEV (reference sequence). The CDR3 sequence is 15 residues long. The CDR3: CASSSQGLLNTEAFF. CDR3 DNA sequence: TGTGCCAGCTCAAGCCAGGGGCTGCTGAACACTGAAGCTTTCTTT.

CDR3 nucleotides: TGTGCCAGCAGCCAGCCGACAGAGTCCTACGAGCAGTACTTC. Its translation: CASSQPTESYEQYF. The rearrangement uses TRBV5-4 and TRBJ2-7; TRBD1 might be the D (5 bases). This CDR3 contains 14 residues. Germline V lookup: CDR1 SGHNT, CDR2 YYREEE (reference sequence). With 4 bases removed from V and 1 base from J, the gap between germline ends came to 12 bases.

The chain combines TRBV2 with TRBJ1-6, with 8 bases fitting TRBD1. The V and J ends lost 4 bases and 2 bases, in that order; junction bases with no gene match: 4. The germline CDR1 and CDR2 sequences are SNHLY and FYNNEI. The CDR3 contains 16 residues. The CDR3: CASSADRGTYNSPLHF. CDR3 sequence (DNA): TGTGCCAGCAGTGCCGACAGGGGAACCTATAATTCACCCCTCCACTTT.

V is TRBV7-9 and J is TRBJ2-7; the D is unclear. Trimming shortened V by 4 bases and J by 3 bases, and 10 bases separated the two germline ends. The CDR3 sequence is 13 residues long. Germline-derived CDR1 and CDR2 are SEHNR and FQNEAQ (reference sequence). Here the CDR3 reads CASSYEENYEQYF. The CDR3, as DNA: TGTGCCAGCAGCTATGAGGAAAACTACGAGCAGTACTTC.

J is TRBJ2-7 and V is TRBV5-6; 7 positions match TRBD2. There are 16 residues in the CDR3. The J segment lost 5 bases and the V segment lost 0 bases, leaving 11 bases of the junction unmatched. Germline lookup yields CDR1 SGHDT and CDR2 YYEEEE. The CDR3 here is CASSLGRVWGTNEQYF. As DNA, the CDR3 is TGTGCCAGCAGCTTGGGTAGGGTTTGGGGGACTAACGAGCAGTACTTC.

The rearrangement uses TRBV6-5 and TRBJ2-1, with D maybe TRBD1 (5 bases). Germline CDR1 reads MNHEY; CDR2 reads SVGAGI. The CDR3 is 13 amino acids. With 0 bases removed from V and 7 bases from J, the gap between germline ends came to 7 bases. CDR3 DNA sequence: TGTGCCAGCAGTTACTCGTACAGGAATGAGCAGTTCTTC. It yields the protein CASSYSYRNEQFF.

The chain links TRBV6-5 to TRBJ1-6; D possibly corresponds to TRBD1 (6 bases). The CDR3 has 12 residues. Germline CDR1 MNHEY, CDR2 SVGAGI. Deletions cut 5 bases from V and 10 bases from J, with 9 bases between. The CDR3 region is CASSLGGSPLHF. The DNA of the CDR3 is TGTGCCAGCAGTCTTGGGGGCTCACCCCTCCACTTT.

The chain carries TRBV6-1 and TRBJ2-7, with 9 positions matching TRBD1. V dropped 0 bases and J dropped 4; count of bases not matched to a gene: 7. There are 16 residues in the CDR3. CDR1 is MNHNS, CDR2 SASEGT, per germline. CDR3 protein: CASSEATGTGWYEQYF. The CDR3 coding sequence is TGTGCCAGCAGTGAAGCAACCGGGACAGGGTGGTACGAGCAGTACTTC.